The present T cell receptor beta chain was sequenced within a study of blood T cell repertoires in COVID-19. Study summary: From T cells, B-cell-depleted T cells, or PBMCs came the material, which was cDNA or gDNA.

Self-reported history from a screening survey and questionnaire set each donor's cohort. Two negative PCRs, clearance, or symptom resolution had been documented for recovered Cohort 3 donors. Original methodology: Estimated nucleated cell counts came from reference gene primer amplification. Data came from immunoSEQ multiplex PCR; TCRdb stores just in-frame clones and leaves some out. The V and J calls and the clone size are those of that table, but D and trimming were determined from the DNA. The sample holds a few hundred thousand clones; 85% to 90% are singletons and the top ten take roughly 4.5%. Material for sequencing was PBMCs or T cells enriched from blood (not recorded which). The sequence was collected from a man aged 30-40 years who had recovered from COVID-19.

CDR3 amino acids: CASSGTDYNQPQHF. As DNA, the CDR3 is TGTGCCAGCAGCGGAACAGATTACAATCAGCCCCAGCATTTT. The rearrangement links TRBV11-2 to TRBJ1-5; D not certain. The CDR3 is made up of 14 amino acids. Trimming removed 5 bases from V and 3 bases from J, with 11 bases in between. CDR1 is SGHAT, CDR2 FQNNGV, per germline. Using reference TRBV11-2 and TRBJ1-5 for the parts outside the CDR3, the full variable domain is EAGVAQSPRYKIIEKRQSVAFWCNPISGHATLYWYQQILGQGPKLLIQFQNNGVVDDSQLPKDRFSAERLKGVDSTLKIQPAKLEDSAVYLCASSGTDYNQPQHFGDGTRLSIL.